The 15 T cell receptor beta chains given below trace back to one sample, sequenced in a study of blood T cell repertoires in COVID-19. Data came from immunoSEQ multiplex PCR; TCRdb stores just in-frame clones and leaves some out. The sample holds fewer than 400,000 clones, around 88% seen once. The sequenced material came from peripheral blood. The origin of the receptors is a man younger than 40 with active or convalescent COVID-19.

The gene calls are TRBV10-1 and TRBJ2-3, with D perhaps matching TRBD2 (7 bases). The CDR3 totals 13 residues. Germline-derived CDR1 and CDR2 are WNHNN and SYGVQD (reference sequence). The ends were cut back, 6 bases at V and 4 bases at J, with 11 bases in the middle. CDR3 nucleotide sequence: TGCGCCAGCAGGGGCGGGGGCCCAGATACGCAGTATTTT. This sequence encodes CASRGGGPDTQYF.

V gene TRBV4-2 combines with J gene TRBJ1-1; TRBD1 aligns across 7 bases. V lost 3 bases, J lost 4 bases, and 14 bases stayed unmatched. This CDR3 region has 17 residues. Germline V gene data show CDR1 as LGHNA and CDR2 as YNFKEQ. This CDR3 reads CASSQQQQGRRGTEAFF. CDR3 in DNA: TGTGCCAGCAGCCAGCAACAACAGGGGCGGCGGGGCACTGAAGCTTTCTTT.

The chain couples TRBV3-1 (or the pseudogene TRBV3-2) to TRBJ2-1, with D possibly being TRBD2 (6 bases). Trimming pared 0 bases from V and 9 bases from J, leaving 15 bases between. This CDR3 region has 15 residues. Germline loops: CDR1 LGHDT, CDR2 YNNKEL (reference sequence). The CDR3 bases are TGTGCCAGCAGCCAAGATTATCGGGGGTGGGGTGAGCAGTTCTTC. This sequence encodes CASSQDYRGWGEQFF.

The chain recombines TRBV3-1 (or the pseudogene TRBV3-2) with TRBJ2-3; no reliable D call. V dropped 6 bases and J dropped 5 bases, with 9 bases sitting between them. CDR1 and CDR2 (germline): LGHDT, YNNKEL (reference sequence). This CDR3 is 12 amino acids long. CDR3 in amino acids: CASSRRRDTQYF. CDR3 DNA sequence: TGTGCCAGCAGTCGCCGGAGAGATACGCAGTATTTT.

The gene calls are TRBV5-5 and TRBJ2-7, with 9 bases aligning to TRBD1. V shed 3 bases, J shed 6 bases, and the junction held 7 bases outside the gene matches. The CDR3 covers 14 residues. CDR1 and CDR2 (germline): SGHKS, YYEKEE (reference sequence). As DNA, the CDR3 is TGTGCCAGCAGCTGGGGACAGGGCTTGGCCGAGCAGTACTTC. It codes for CASSWGQGLAEQYF.

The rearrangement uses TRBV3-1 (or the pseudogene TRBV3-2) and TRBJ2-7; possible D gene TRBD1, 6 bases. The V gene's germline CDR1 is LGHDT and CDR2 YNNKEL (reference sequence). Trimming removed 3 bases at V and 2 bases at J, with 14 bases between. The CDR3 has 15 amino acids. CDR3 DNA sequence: TGTGCCAGCAGCCAGGCAGGACAGCCAACCTACGAGCAGTACTTC. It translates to CASSQAGQPTYEQYF.

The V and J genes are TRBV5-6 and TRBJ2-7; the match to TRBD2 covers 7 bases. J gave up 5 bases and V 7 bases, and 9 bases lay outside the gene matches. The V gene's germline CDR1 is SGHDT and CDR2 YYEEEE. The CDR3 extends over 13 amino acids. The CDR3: CASGDGRSHEQYF. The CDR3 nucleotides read TGTGCCAGCGGTGACGGGAGGTCCCACGAGCAGTACTTC.

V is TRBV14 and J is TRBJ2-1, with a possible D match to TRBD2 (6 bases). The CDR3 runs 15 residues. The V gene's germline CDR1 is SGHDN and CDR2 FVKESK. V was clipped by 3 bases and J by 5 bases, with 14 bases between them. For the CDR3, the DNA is TGTGCCAGCAGCCAGGCCCGGGACTGGAACAATGAGCAGTTCTTC. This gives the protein CASSQARDWNNEQFF.

The CDR3 protein is CASSPGSSGSDEQFF. In nucleotides, the CDR3 is TGTGCCAGCAGCCCCGGGAGTAGCGGGAGTGATGAGCAGTTCTTC. The chain joins TRBV7-2 to TRBJ2-1; 9 bases line up with TRBD2. V lost 5 bases to trimming and J lost 8 bases; unmatched junction nucleotides: 10. This CDR3 is built from 15 residues. Germline loops: CDR1 SGHTA, CDR2 FQGNSA.

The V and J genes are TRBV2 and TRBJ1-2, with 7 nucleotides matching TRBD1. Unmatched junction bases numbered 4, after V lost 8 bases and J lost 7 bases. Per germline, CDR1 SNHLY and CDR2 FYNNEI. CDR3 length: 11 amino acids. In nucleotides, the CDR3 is TGTGCCAGCCAGCAGGGGGGTGGCTACACCTTC. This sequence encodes CASQQGGGYTF.

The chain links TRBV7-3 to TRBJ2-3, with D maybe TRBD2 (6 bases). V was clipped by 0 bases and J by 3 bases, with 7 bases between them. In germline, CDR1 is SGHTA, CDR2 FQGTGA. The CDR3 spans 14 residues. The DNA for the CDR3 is TGTGCCAGCAGCTTAACTAGCGGAACAGATACGCAGTATTTT. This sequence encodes CASSLTSGTDTQYF.

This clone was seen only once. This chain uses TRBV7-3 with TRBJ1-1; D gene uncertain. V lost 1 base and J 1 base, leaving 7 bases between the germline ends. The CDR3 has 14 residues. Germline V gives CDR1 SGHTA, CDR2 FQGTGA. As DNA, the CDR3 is TGTGCCAGCAGCTTAAGGGCCGAGAACACTGAAGCTTTCTTT. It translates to CASSLRAENTEAFF.

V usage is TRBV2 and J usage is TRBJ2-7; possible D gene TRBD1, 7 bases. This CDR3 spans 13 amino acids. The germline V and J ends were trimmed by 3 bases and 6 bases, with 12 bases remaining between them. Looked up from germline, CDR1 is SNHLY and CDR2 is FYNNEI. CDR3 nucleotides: TGTGCCAGCAGTGACGGCAGGGGGGCCGAGCAGTACTTC. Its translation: CASSDGRGAEQYF.

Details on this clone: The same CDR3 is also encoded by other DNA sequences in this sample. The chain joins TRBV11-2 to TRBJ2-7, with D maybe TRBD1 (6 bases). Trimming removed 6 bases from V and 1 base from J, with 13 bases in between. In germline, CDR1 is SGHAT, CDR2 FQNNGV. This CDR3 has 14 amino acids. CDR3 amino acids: CASSPLTGSYEQYF. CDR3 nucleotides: TGTGCCAGCAGTCCCTTGACAGGATCCTACGAGCAGTACTTC.

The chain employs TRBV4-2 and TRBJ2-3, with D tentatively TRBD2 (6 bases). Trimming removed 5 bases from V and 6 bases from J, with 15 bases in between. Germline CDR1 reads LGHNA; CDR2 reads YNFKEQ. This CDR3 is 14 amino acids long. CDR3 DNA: TGTGCCAGCAGCGGGGACTCGGGCGGGGATACGCAGTATTTT. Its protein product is CASSGDSGGDTQYF.